This T cell receptor (beta chain) was sequenced for a study of CXCR3-negative and CXCR3-positive naive CD8 T cells. Germline CDR1 SQVTM, CDR2 ANQGSEA. The CDR3 runs to 14 residues. The authors prepared UMI-labeled TRB cDNA libraries by 5' RACE. TCRdb processed the 5' RACE reads again and assigns one entry to each CDR3 protein, with no DNA. The sample features roughly 40,000 distinct CDR3 sequences, with 6% to 8.5% in its top ten. The sequence derives from a human donor in good health. Some clones in this sample may be carry-over from other donors' samples. The J gene is TRBJ2-7, the V gene TRBV29-1; TCRdb's D call, TRBD1, is unchecked because there is no DNA. The sequenced sample was memory CD8+ T cells from blood. CDR3 in amino acids: CSVENRGRPGEQYF.